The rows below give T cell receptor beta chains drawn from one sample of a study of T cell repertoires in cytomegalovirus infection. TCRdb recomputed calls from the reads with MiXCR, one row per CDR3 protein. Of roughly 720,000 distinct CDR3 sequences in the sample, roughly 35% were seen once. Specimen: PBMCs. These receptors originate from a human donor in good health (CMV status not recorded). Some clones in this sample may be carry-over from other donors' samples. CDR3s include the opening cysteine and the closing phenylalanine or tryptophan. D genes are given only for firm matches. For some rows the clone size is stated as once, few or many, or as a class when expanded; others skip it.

CDR3nt: TGTGCCAGCAGTCCCGTGAGCACTGAAGCTTTCTTT
CDR3aa: CASSPVSTEAFF
abundance: few
d_gene: .
len: 12
j_gene: TRBJ1-1
v_gene: TRBV28

CDR3nt: TGTGCCAGCAGCGTGGCCTCCGGACTACTGTCCTACGAGCAGTACTTC
CDR3aa: CASSVASGLLSYEQYF
abundance: few
d_gene: .
len: 16
j_gene: TRBJ2-7
v_gene: TRBV5-6

CDR3nt: TGTGCCAGCAGCTTTGTGGGACTAGCGAGAAATGAGCAGTTCTTC
CDR3aa: CASSFVGLARNEQFF
abundance: many
d_gene: TRBD2
len: 15
j_gene: TRBJ2-1
v_gene: TRBV7-9

CDR3nt: TGCAGTGCTAGTCGGTGGGACTCGTCCTATGGCTACACCTTC
CDR3aa: CSASRWDSSYGYTF
abundance: .
d_gene: .
len: 14
j_gene: TRBJ1-2
v_gene: TRBV20-1

CDR3nt: TGTGCCAGCAGACTTGACCCAGGGGCAAATTCACCCCTCCACTTT
CDR3aa: CASRLDPGANSPLHF
abundance: few
d_gene: .
len: 15
j_gene: TRBJ1-6
v_gene: TRBV6-1

CDR3nt: TGTGCCAGCAGTTTATTGTATCGGCCTACGTCCTACGAGCAGTACTTC
CDR3aa: CASSLLYRPTSYEQYF
abundance: .
d_gene: .
len: 16
j_gene: TRBJ2-7
v_gene: TRBV28

CDR3nt: TGTGCCAGCAGTCGTCTTGGGCAGGGGGCATTTTATGGCTACACCTTC
CDR3aa: CASSRLGQGAFYGYTF
abundance: .
d_gene: TRBD1
len: 16
j_gene: TRBJ1-2
v_gene: TRBV6-1

CDR3nt: TGTGCCAGTAGTATAGAAGGGGGGCGCGTGGATCAGCCCCCGCCTTTT
CDR3aa: CASSIEGGRVDQPPPF
abundance: .
d_gene: .
len: 16
j_gene: TRBJ1-5
v_gene: TRBV19

CDR3nt: TGTGCCAGCAGCCCCAAGAGGGAAATGGATATGGCTTTCTTT
CDR3aa: CASSPKREMDMAFF
abundance: .
d_gene: .
len: 14
j_gene: TRBJ1-1
v_gene: TRBV4-2

CDR3nt: TGTGCCAGCAGCTTAGCCGCTCTCGGGACAGCCCTAGTCACCTTTACAGATACGCAGTATTTT
CDR3aa: CASSLAALGTALVTFTDTQYF
abundance: few
d_gene: TRBD1
len: 21
j_gene: TRBJ2-3
v_gene: TRBV7-9

CDR3nt: TGCGCCAGCAGCAAGGGACTAGCGGGAGATTACGAGCAGTACTTC
CDR3aa: CASSKGLAGDYEQYF
abundance: .
d_gene: TRBD2
len: 15
j_gene: TRBJ2-7
v_gene: TRBV5-1

CDR3nt: TGTGCCAGTTCCGGGGGGCTTCTCTCCTACAATGAGCAGTTCTTC
CDR3aa: CASSGGLLSYNEQFF
abundance: few
d_gene: .
len: 15
j_gene: TRBJ2-1
v_gene: TRBV6-6

CDR3nt: TGTGCCAGCGGCCCTTACCGACCCGACACCGGGGAGCTGTTTTTT
CDR3aa: CASGPYRPDTGELFF
abundance: many
d_gene: .
len: 15
j_gene: TRBJ2-2
v_gene: TRBV12-3/TRBV12-4

CDR3nt: TGCAGTGCACAACCTGGGGGGGCGTCAGATACGCAGTATTTT
CDR3aa: CSAQPGGASDTQYF
abundance: .
d_gene: .
len: 14
j_gene: TRBJ2-3
v_gene: TRBV20-1

CDR3nt: TGTGCCAGCAGCGCCCAGGGGGCGAGCACTGAAGCTTTCTTT
CDR3aa: CASSAQGASTEAFF
abundance: many
d_gene: TRBD1
len: 14
j_gene: TRBJ1-1
v_gene: TRBV7-2

CDR3nt: TGTGCCAGCACCGACAGGGGCCGGTTAGGAGACTATGGCTACACCTTC
CDR3aa: CASTDRGRLGDYGYTF
abundance: .
d_gene: TRBD1
len: 16
j_gene: TRBJ1-2
v_gene: TRBV12-3/TRBV12-4

CDR3nt: TGTGCCAGCAGTGAAGCGAGTCCGTATGGCTACACCTTC
CDR3aa: CASSEASPYGYTF
abundance: few
d_gene: .
len: 13
j_gene: TRBJ1-2
v_gene: TRBV6-1